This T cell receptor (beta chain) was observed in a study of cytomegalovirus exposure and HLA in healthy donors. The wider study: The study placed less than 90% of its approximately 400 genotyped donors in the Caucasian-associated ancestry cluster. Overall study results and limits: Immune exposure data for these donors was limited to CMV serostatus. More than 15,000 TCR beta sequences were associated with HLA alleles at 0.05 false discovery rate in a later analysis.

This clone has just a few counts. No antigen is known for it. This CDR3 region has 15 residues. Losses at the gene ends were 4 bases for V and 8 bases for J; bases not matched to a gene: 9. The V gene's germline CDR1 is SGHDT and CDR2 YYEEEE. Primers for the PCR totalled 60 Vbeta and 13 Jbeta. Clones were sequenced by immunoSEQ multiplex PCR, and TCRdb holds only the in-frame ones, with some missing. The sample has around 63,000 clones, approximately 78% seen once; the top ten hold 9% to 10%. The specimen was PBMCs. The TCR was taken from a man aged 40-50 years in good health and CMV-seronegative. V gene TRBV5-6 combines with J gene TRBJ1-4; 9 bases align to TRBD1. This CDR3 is CASSSNRGQLEKLFF. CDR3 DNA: TGTGCCAGCAGCAGCAACAGGGGGCAACTCGAAAAACTGTTTTTT.